This is a list of T cell receptor beta chains from one sample in a study of CD8 T cells in ankylosing spondylitis. MiXCR, applied by TCRdb to the 5' RACE reads, yields one record per CDR3 protein. The data show about 140,000 distinct CDR3 sequences, with around a third seen just once and 6% held by the top ten. Material for sequencing was synovial fluid, either unsorted or a sorted T cell fraction (not recorded which). These receptor sequences come from a male donor with ankylosing spondylitis. CDR3s include the opening cysteine and the closing phenylalanine or tryptophan. Fields, in order: J gene, V gene, CDR3 protein.

J: TRBJ2-7
V: TRBV29-1
CDR3: CSVADLNSYEQYF

J: TRBJ1-2
V: TRBV12-3/TRBV12-4
CDR3: CASSGVSYTF

J: TRBJ2-1
V: TRBV12-3/TRBV12-4
CDR3: CASWSTSGYNEQFF

J: TRBJ1-4
V: TRBV3-1
CDR3: CASSQLAGEKLFF

J: TRBJ1-1
V: TRBV14
CDR3: CASSQWTGPNTEAFF

J: TRBJ1-5
V: TRBV7-9
CDR3: CASSLTSSLPQHF

J: TRBJ2-4
V: TRBV6-2/TRBV6-3
CDR3: CASSYLHLQGSSGDKNIQYF

J: TRBJ2-2
V: TRBV24-1
CDR3: CATSDLSNPGTGELFF

J: TRBJ1-2
V: TRBV30
CDR3: CAWSPLTPPYGYTF

J: TRBJ2-3
V: TRBV11-3
CDR3: CASSLQGDTQYF

J: TRBJ2-3
V: TRBV20-1
CDR3: CSARDTSIGTDTQYF

J: TRBJ2-1
V: TRBV5-8
CDR3: CASSFPGLAGIFF

J: TRBJ2-7
V: TRBV11-2
CDR3: CASSLGGGVYEQYF

J: TRBJ2-2
V: TRBV7-2
CDR3: CASSFAASGSGELFF

J: TRBJ2-1
V: TRBV24-1
CDR3: CATSDSGPKDEQFF

J: TRBJ2-1
V: TRBV3-1
CDR3: CASSPGLAGNTYNEQFF

J: TRBJ2-1
V: TRBV5-1
CDR3: CASSPGAAGRNEQFF

J: TRBJ2-1
V: TRBV6-5
CDR3: CASSYGRGLNEQFF

J: TRBJ2-1
V: TRBV24-1
CDR3: CATSDSQGGEQFF

J: TRBJ2-7
V: TRBV5-1
CDR3: CASSGNGTLAYEQYF

J: TRBJ1-1
V: TRBV7-2
CDR3: CASSFILNTEAFF

J: TRBJ2-4
V: TRBV12-3/TRBV12-4
CDR3: CACANRQGGGIVAKNIQYF

J: TRBJ2-6
V: TRBV5-1
CDR3: CASSLALQTSYSGANVLTF

J: TRBJ1-6
V: TRBV28
CDR3: CASSLNVNSPLHF

J: TRBJ2-7
V: TRBV4-3
CDR3: CASSHQLAGDFFYEQYF

J: TRBJ1-1
V: TRBV5-1
CDR3: CASSLGGTMNTEAFF

J: TRBJ1-1
V: TRBV25-1
CDR3: CASRPKRDRGPDTEAFF

J: TRBJ2-4
V: TRBV28
CDR3: CASSLGWRGQGSSAKNIQYF

J: TRBJ1-5
V: TRBV28
CDR3: CASSPGGGHQPQHF